The 2 T cell receptor beta chains presented below share a single source sample, sequenced in a study of OX40 agonist ivuxolimab in advanced cancers. Repertoires were generated with immunoSEQ multiplex PCR, while TCRdb's copy carries only in-frame clones and drops some. The sample lists more than 25,000 clones; around nine tenths were seen once. Sequences were derived from CD4+ or CD8+ T cells sorted from blood, sampled in a trial of the OX40 agonist ivuxolimab. Every receptor here comes from an adult with an advanced solid tumor such as melanoma, head and neck, liver or kidney cancer.

This clone was picked up a small number of times. The chain couples TRBV7-9 to TRBJ2-7, with D tentatively TRBD1 (5 bases). Trimming cost V 6 bases and J 0 bases, with 18 bases left between them. Germline assignment: CDR1 SEHNR and CDR2 FQNEAQ (reference sequence). This CDR3 is built from 16 residues. The DNA of the CDR3 is TGTGCCAGCAGTTACAAGGGGTACGCATTCTCCTACGAGCAGTACTTC. Amino acids: CASSYKGYAFSYEQYF.

The rearrangement uses TRBV7-8 and TRBJ1-1; D ambiguous. V was shortened by 1 base and J by 6 bases, with 12 bases between the two germline ends. The germline V gene encodes CDR1 SGHVS and CDR2 FQNEAQ. The CDR3 extends over 14 amino acids. DNA of the CDR3: TGTGCCAGCAGCTTAGGTCACTCGGACGCTGAAGCTTTCTTT. Protein product: CASSLGHSDAEAFF.